The clone carrying this T cell receptor beta chain was seen only a few times. Its antigen is as yet unknown. This record belongs to a study of regulatory T cells in long-lasting Graves disease. Time point denoted: newly diagnosed GD, antithyroid drugs for less than 3 months. RNA from PBMCs was the source of the TCR library. Study outcomes and limitations: Newly diagnosed Graves' patients exceeded persistent ones in TCR diversity.

This CDR3 has 12 residues. Trimming stripped 6 bases from V and 6 bases from J, with 15 bases between. Germline lookup yields CDR1 DFQATT and CDR2 SNEGSKA (reference sequence). Arm-PCR of CDR3 regions with iRepertoire HTBI primers generated TCR beta libraries. TCRdb used MiXCR to reprocess the multiplex PCR reads, holding one entry per CDR3 protein. The data hold around 320,000 distinct CDR3 sequences, with 16% observed a single time. The data were also submitted as part of a second study, on T cells in Graves' hyperthyroidism and ophthalmopathy.

The sample here was peripheral blood mononuclear cells (PBMCs), taken at new diagnosis, from a patient treated with antithyroid drugs. The rearrangement uses TRBV20-1 and TRBJ2-7, with D possibly being TRBD2 (7 bases). The sequence derives from a man in his forties with Graves disease. CDR3 DNA sequence: TGCAGTGCGAGGGGGGGGCGACGCGAGCAGTACTTC. It translates to CSARGGRREQYF.